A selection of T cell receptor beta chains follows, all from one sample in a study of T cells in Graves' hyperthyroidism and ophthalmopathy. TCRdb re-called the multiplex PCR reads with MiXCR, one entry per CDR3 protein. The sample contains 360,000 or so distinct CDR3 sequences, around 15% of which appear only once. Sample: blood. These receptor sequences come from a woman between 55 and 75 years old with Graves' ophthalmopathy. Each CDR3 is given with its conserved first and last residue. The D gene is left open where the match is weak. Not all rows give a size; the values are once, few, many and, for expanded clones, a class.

CSARDQGAGTYNSPLHF TGCAGTGCTAGAGATCAGGGGGCTGGGACCTATAATTCACCCCTCCACTTT TRBV20-1 few TRBD1 TRBJ1-6
CASSIGTGEVYEQYF TGTGCCAGTAGTATCGGGACAGGGGAAGTCTACGAGCAGTACTTC TRBV19 few TRBD1 TRBJ2-7
CSARARGQRDVPVPYNEQFF TGCAGTGCTAGAGCCCGTGGGCAGAGGGATGTTCCGGTTCCCTACAATGAGCAGTTCTTC TRBV20-1 few NA TRBJ2-1
CASSVGEGWEVGELFF TGTGCCAGCAGCGTAGGGGAGGGTTGGGAAGTCGGGGAGCTGTTTTTT TRBV9 few TRBD2 TRBJ2-2
CASSNTDTQYF TGTGCCAGCAGCAACACAGATACGCAGTATTTT TRBV28 many NA TRBJ2-3
CSVAGTERDLGLNEQYF TGCAGCGTGGCCGGGACAGAGAGGGACCTTGGGCTGAACGAGCAGTACTTC TRBV29-1 many TRBD1 TRBJ2-7
CSAARGSSGRAETQYF TGCAGTGCGGCCCGGGGGAGCAGCGGGAGAGCGGAGACCCAGTACTTC TRBV20-1 few TRBD2 TRBJ2-5
CASSLVEKEKLFF TGTGCCAGCAGCTTAGTAGAAAAAGAAAAACTGTTTTTT TRBV7-9 NA NA TRBJ1-4
CASSLLASGRADHEQYF TGTGCCAGCAGCCTTTTGGCGAGCGGGAGGGCCGATCACGAGCAGTACTTC TRBV3-1 many TRBD2 TRBJ2-7
CSACEAGPGSLYEQYF TGCAGTGCTTGCGAAGCGGGGCCAGGGAGCCTGTACGAGCAGTACTTC TRBV20-1 many TRBD2 TRBJ2-7
CSVEEGQHNEQFF TGCAGCGTTGAAGAGGGACAACACAATGAGCAGTTCTTC TRBV29-1 many NA TRBJ2-1
CSARVPGGENSPLHF TGCAGTGCTAGAGTGCCTGGCGGGGAAAATTCACCCCTCCACTTT TRBV20-1 many NA TRBJ1-6
CASSYTDGNNYGYTF TGCGCCAGCAGCTATACGGACGGAAATAACTATGGCTACACCTTC TRBV5-1 many NA TRBJ1-2
CASRAEGTYNEQFF TGTGCCAGCAGGGCGGAGGGAACCTACAATGAGCAGTTCTTC TRBV2 many NA TRBJ2-1
CASSTGPNTQYF TGTGCCAGCAGTACAGGGCCGAATACGCAGTATTTT TRBV28 NA NA TRBJ2-3
CASSSRGYEQHF TGTGCCAGCTCATCGAGGGGTTACGAGCAGCACTTC TRBV18 NA NA TRBJ2-7
CASSASPGIRGAEAFF TGTGCCAGCAGTGCAAGCCCAGGCATCCGTGGGGCTGAAGCTTTCTTT TRBV28 many NA TRBJ1-1
CASSTTGGGYGYTF TGTGCCAGCAGCACAACAGGGGGCGGCTATGGCTACACCTTC TRBV7-8 many TRBD1 TRBJ1-2
CASSSGQNIQGLLDEQFF TGCGCCAGCAGCTCCGGACAGAATATTCAGGGATTATTGGATGAGCAGTTCTTC TRBV5-1 NA NA TRBJ2-1
CASSLRGRNTEAFF TGTGCCAGCAGTTTAAGGGGGCGGAACACTGAAGCTTTCTTT TRBV28 many TRBD1 TRBJ1-1
CASSWGVPESGEKLFF TGTGCCAGCAGTTGGGGAGTTCCTGAATCGGGAGAAAAACTGTTTTTT TRBV6-5 NA NA TRBJ1-4
CASSPGLAGGHNEQFF TGTGCCAGCAGCCCGGGACTAGCGGGAGGTCACAATGAGCAGTTCTTC TRBV7-8 many TRBD2 TRBJ2-1
CASTTGGSSGRRETQYF TGTGCCAGCACCACCGGGGGGTCTAGCGGGAGACGGGAGACCCAGTACTTC TRBV28 many TRBD2 TRBJ2-5
CATSDYGRSGRAVSYEQYF TGTGCCACCAGTGATTACGGACGGAGCGGGAGGGCCGTATCCTACGAGCAGTACTTC TRBV24-1 many TRBD2 TRBJ2-7
CSARGPDFTYEQYF TGCAGTGCCAGAGGGCCAGACTTTACCTACGAGCAGTACTTC TRBV20-1 many NA TRBJ2-7
CASSDRGPPYEQYF TGTGCCAGTAGTGACAGGGGCCCCCCCTACGAGCAGTACTTC TRBV19 NA TRBD1 TRBJ2-7
CSAPHKGGGEKLFF TGCAGTGCTCCCCACAAGGGGGGGGGTGAAAAACTGTTTTTT TRBV20-1 NA NA TRBJ1-4
CASRNRAGLKNIQYF TGTGCCAGCAGGAACCGAGCGGGACTAAAAAACATTCAGTACTTC TRBV12-3/TRBV12-4 many TRBD2 TRBJ2-4
CSATRNFRYEQYF TGCAGTGCCACTAGGAACTTTCGGTACGAGCAGTACTTC TRBV20-1 many NA TRBJ2-7
CSARGSNSYEQYF TGCAGTGCTAGAGGCTCGAACTCCTACGAGCAGTACTTC TRBV20-1 few NA TRBJ2-7
CASSPPPGGFGYTF TGTGCCAGCTCACCCCCCCCGGGGGGCTTTGGCTACACCTTC TRBV18 NA NA TRBJ1-2